This T cell receptor (beta chain) derives from a study of regulatory dendritic cells for organ transplantation. Broader study findings: Between individuals, the alloreactive memory CD8+ T cell pool differed considerably. Memory T cells were less diverse than naive, with memory CD8+ most oligoclonal. Memory CD8+ clonal expansion seemed more limited with regulatory than mature dendritic cells.

Trimming cost V 1 base and J 4 bases, with 8 bases left between them. Per germline, CDR1 SEHNR and CDR2 FQNEAQ (reference sequence). The CDR3 length is 14 residues. FACS sorted CD4+ or CD8+ T cells into CD45RA+ naive and CD45RO+ memory. Remarks on this clone: Its antigen is unknown.

TCRdb's copy holds only in-frame clones and misses some; the assay was immunoSEQ multiplex PCR. The sample holds 25,000 to 30,000 clones; roughly four fifths are singletons and the top ten take approximately 0.094%. The sequencing sample was made of naive CD4+ T cells from blood. The sample's subset: CD45RA+ naive T cells. The chain uses TRBV7-9 and TRBJ1-5; D is undetermined. This receptor was taken from a human donor in good health. This CDR3 reads CASSLVAENQPQHF. The CDR3 DNA reads as TGTGCCAGCAGCTTAGTCGCGGAGAATCAGCCCCAGCATTTT. The variable domain in full, with the rest retrieved from reference TRBV7-9 and TRBJ1-5, is DTGVSQNPRHKITKRGQNVTFRCDPISEHNRLYWYRQTLGQGPEFLTYFQNEAQLEKSRLLSDRFSAERPKGSFSTLEIQRTEQGDSAMYLCASSLVAENQPQHFGDGTRLSIL.